This T cell receptor (beta chain) is from a study of shared clonotypes between healthy human individuals. Profiled with immunoSEQ multiplex PCR; TCRdb holds only in-frame clones, not every one. This sample has 800,000 to 950,000 clones; about 96% occur once, and the top ten carry about 0.25%. CDR1 and CDR2 (germline): MGHRA, YSYEKL. V lost 0 bases and J 2 bases, leaving 11 bases between the germline ends. This CDR3 has 16 residues. The naive CD8 fraction comprised CD45RO-negative cells positively selected for CCR7 and excluded terminally differentiated effector memory CD45RA+ cells. This clone was counted only a few times.

V and J are TRBV4-1 and TRBJ2-1, with D possibly TRBD1 on 6 matching bases. The sequenced sample was naive CD8+ T cells sorted from blood. The receptor comes from a man aged 25-45 years in good health. The DNA of the CDR3 is TGCGCCAGCAGCCAAGATCAACAGGGAACCTACAATGAGCAGTTCTTC. Amino acid sequence: CASSQDQQGTYNEQFF.